Presented here are 11 T cell receptor beta chains from one specimen sequenced in a study of T cell clusters in autoimmune cytopenias. TRB was amplified from about 270 ng of peripheral blood genomic DNA per sample. One tube held mixed TRB-A and TRB-B primer pools for touch-down PCR. TCRdb reprocessed the multiplex PCR reads and reports one entry per CDR3 protein, with no DNA. This table holds under 8,500 distinct CDR3 sequences. This sample was shared with a second study, whose subject was T cell repertoires in aging, cancer and after chemotherapy.

The sample comprised peripheral blood. The receptors derive from a human donor in good health.

The V call is TRBV5-1, the J call TRBJ1-2; the D call from TCRdb, TRBD1, cannot be confirmed without DNA. Germline loops: CDR1 SGHRS, CDR2 YFSETQ. This CDR3 is built from 13 residues. This CDR3 is CASSLEPGYGYTF.

The chain recombines TRBV10-3 with TRBJ1-3; TCRdb names TRBD1, which stays unverified in the absence of DNA. Germline V gene lookup returns CDR1 ENHRY and CDR2 SYGVKD. CDR3 length: 14 amino acids. CDR3: CAISADRDGNTIYF.

This clonotype registers medium-sized (0.01 to 0.1%) by frequency. The rearrangement uses TRBV13 and TRBJ2-6; TCRdb's D gene call, TRBD2, goes unchecked for lack of DNA. Germline V gene data show CDR1 as PRHDT and CDR2 as FYEKMQ (reference sequence). The CDR3 extends over 18 amino acids. The CDR3: CASSRLGEPVSGANVLTF.

The rearrangement links TRBV27 to TRBJ1-4; TCRdb's D call of TRBD1 is untestable without DNA. This CDR3 contains 15 residues. Germline V gene data show CDR1 as MNHEY and CDR2 as SMNVEV (reference sequence). CDR3 sequence: CASSGTGSVGEKLFF.

V is TRBV6-4 and J is TRBJ2-2. Germline values: CDR1 MRHNA, CDR2 SNTAGT. This CDR3 contains 13 residues. Here the CDR3 reads CASSAGSTGELFF.

This chain joins TRBV6-1 and TRBJ2-3; TCRdb lists TRBD2, though no DNA is available to test this call. The V gene's germline CDR1 is MNHNS and CDR2 SASEGT. The CDR3 is 15 amino acids. CDR3 sequence: CASSEKRGITDTQYF.

Its frequency marks this clonotype as medium-sized (0.01 to 0.1%). This chain uses TRBV13 with TRBJ2-7; the TRBD1 assignment by TCRdb is unverifiable without DNA. Germline-derived CDR1 and CDR2 are PRHDT and FYEKMQ (reference sequence). This CDR3 comprises 15 residues. The CDR3: CASSLGRGVVHEQYF.

The chain links TRBV5-1 to TRBJ1-1; the D call from TCRdb, TRBD1, cannot be confirmed without DNA. Per the germline V gene, CDR1 is SGHRS and CDR2 is YFSETQ. CDR3 length equals 15 residues. CDR3 residues: CASSLAEGANTEAFF.

Considering frequency, this clonotype is medium-sized. The V call is TRBV19, the J call TRBJ2-1; checking the TCRdb D call of TRBD2 is not possible without DNA. Germline CDR1 is LNHDA and CDR2 is SQIVND (reference sequence). This CDR3 region has 16 residues. The CDR3 protein is CASSRYSGGSYNEQFF.

This chain links TRBV12-3 or TRBV12-4 with TRBJ2-5; TCRdb returns TRBD2, unconfirmable since there is no DNA. This CDR3 has 14 amino acids. The CDR3 protein is CASSLSGGGETQYF.

This chain connects TRBV6-5 to TRBJ1-3; TCRdb outputs TRBD1, but without DNA this stays unchecked. Germline lookup yields CDR1 MNHEY and CDR2 SVGAGI. The CDR3 extends over 16 amino acids. Here the CDR3 reads CASSYSRDATGNTIYF.